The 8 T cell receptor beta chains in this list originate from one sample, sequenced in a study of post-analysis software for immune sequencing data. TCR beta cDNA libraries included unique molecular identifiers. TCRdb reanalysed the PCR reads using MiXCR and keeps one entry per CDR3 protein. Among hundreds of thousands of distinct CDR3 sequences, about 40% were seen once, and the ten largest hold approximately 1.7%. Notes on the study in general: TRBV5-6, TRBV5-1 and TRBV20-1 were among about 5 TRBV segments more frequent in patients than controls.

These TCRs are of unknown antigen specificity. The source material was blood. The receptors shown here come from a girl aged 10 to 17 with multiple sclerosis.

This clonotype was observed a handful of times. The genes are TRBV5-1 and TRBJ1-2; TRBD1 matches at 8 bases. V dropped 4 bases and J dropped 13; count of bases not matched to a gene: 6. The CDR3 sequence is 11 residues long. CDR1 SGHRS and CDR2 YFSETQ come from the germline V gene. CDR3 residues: CASSPGQGLTF. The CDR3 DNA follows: TGCGCCAGCAGCCCTGGACAGGGCCTCACCTTC.

Here the CDR3 DNA reads TGTGCCAGCAGTTACCGCCGGGACAGGTCATCCTACGAGCAGTACTTC. Amino acids: CASSYRRDRSSYEQYF. The gene calls are TRBV6-6 and TRBJ2-7; 8 positions agree with TRBD1. J gave up 1 base and V 2 bases, and 7 bases lay outside the gene matches. Per germline, CDR1 MNHNY and CDR2 SVGAGI (reference sequence). This CDR3 is 16 amino acids long.

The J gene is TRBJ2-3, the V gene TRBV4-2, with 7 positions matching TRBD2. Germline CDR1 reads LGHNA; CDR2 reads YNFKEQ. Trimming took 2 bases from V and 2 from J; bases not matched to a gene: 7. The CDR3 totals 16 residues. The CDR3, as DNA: TGTGCCAGCAGCCAAATAGGCGGGGGATTCACAGATACGCAGTATTTT. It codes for CASSQIGGGFTDTQYF.

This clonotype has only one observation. CDR3 nucleotides: TGTGCCAGCAGCCAAAAATCTGTCGAGCGGGAAGCCGGGGAGCTGTTTTTT. Translating it yields CASSQKSVEREAGELFF. This chain joins TRBV4-2 and TRBJ2-2, with 7 bases matching TRBD2. V was clipped by 2 bases and J by 6 bases; unmatched bases: 12. The CDR3 sequence is 17 residues long. Looked up from germline, CDR1 is LGHNA and CDR2 is YNFKEQ.

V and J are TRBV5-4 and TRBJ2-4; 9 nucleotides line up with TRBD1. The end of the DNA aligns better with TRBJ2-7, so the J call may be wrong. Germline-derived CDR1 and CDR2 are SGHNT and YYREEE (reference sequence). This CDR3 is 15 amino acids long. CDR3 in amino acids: CASSLGRDRVHEQYF. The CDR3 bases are TGTGCCAGCAGCTTGGGCCGGGACAGGGTCCACGAGCAGTACTTC.

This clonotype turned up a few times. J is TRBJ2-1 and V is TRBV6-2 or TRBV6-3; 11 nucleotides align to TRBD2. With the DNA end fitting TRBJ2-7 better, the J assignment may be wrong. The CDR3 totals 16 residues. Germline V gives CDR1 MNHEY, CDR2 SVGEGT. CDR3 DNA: TGTGCCAGCAGGGCCGTAGCGGGAGGGTCCTACAATGAGCAGTACTTC. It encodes CASRAVAGGSYNEQYF.

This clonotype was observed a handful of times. CDR3 residues: CSAPAGSTDTQYF. DNA of the CDR3: TGCAGTGCCCCAGCGGGGAGCACAGATACGCAGTATTTT. The rearrangement uses TRBV20-1 and TRBJ2-3; 7 bases align to TRBD2. J lost 0 bases, V lost 6 bases, and 3 bases had no gene match. The CDR3 has 13 residues. Germline V gene lookup returns CDR1 DFQATT and CDR2 SNEGSKA (reference sequence).

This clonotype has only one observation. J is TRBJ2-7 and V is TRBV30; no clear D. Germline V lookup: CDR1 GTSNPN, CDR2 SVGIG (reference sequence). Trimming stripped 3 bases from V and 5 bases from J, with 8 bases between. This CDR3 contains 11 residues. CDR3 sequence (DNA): TGTGCCTGGAGCCCTGGGGACGAGCAGTACTTC. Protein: CAWSPGDEQYF.